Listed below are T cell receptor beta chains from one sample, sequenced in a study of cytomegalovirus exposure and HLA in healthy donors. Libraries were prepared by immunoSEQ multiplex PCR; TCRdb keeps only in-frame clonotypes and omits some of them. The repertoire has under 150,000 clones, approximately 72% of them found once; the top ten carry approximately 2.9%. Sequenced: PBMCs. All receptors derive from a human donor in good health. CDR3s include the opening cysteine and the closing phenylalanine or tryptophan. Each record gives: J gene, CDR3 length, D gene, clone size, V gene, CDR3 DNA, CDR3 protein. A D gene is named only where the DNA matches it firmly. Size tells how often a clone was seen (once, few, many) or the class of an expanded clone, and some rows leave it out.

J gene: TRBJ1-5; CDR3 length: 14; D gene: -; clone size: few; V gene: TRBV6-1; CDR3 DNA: TGTGCCAGCACTTGGGCCTATAGCAATCAGCCCCAGCATTTT; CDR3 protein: CASTWAYSNQPQHF
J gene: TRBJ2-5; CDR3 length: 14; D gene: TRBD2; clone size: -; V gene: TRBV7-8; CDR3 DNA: TGTGCCAGCAGCCTTTTAGCGGGGGAAGAGACCCAGTACTTC; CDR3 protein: CASSLLAGEETQYF
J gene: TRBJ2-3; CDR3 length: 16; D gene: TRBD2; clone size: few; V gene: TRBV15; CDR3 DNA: TGTGCCACCAGCAAGGGAGGCGGGAGGGCCCCAGATACGCAGTATTTT; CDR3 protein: CATSKGGGRAPDTQYF
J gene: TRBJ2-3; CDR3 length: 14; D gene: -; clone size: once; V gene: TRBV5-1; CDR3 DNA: TGCGCCAGCAGCTTGGCCAGGCAGTCAGATACGCAGTATTTT; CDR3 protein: CASSLARQSDTQYF
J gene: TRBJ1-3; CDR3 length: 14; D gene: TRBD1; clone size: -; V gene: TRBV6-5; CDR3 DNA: TGTGCCAGCAGCAGGGGGACTCTTGGAAACACCATATATTTT; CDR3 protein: CASSRGTLGNTIYF
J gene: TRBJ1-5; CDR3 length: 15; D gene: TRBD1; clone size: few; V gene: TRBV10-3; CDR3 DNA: TGTGCCATCAGTGGGGGGACAGGGGCGGACCAGCCCCAGCATTTT; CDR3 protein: CAISGGTGADQPQHF
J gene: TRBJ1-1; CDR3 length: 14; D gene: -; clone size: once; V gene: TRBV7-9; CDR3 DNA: TGTTCCAGCAGCGCCTATACAGGGAACACTGAAGCTTTCTTT; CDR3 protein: CSSSAYTGNTEAFF
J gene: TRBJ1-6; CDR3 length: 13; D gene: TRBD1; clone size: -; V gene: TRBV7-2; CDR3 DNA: TGTGCCAGCAGTTTTGGACAGGGAGCACCCCTCCACTTT; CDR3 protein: CASSFGQGAPLHF
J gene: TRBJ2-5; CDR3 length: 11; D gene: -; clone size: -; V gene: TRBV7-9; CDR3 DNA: TGTGCCAGCAGCTCAGGGGAGACCCAGTACTTC; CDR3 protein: CASSSGETQYF
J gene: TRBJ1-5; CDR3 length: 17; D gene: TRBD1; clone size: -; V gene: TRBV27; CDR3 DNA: TGTGCCAGCAGCCATACCTGGGGACAGGATAGCAATCAGCCCCAGCATTTT; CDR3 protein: CASSHTWGQDSNQPQHF
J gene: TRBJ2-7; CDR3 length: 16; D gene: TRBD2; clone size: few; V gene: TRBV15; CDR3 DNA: TGTGCCACCAGCAGAGATCGGGGGGGCCGGGCCTACGAGCAGTACTTC; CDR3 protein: CATSRDRGGRAYEQYF
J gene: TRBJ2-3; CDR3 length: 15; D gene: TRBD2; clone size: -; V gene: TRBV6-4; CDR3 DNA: TGTGCCAGCAGTGTCCTAGCGGGAGGTCCAGATACGCAGTATTTT; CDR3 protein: CASSVLAGGPDTQYF
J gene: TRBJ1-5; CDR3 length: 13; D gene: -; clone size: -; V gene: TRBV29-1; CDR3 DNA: TGCAGCGTTGGGGGGGGGTCCGATCAGCCCCAGCATTTT; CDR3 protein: CSVGGGSDQPQHF
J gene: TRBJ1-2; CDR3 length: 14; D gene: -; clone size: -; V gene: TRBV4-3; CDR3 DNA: TGCGCCAGCAGCCAAGAGGGGCGTAACTATGGCTACACCTTC; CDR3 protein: CASSQEGRNYGYTF
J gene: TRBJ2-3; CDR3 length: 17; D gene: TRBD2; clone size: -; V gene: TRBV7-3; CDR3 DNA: TGTGCCAGCAGCCTCACTTTAGCGGGGGCGAGCACAGATACGCAGTATTTT; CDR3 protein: CASSLTLAGASTDTQYF
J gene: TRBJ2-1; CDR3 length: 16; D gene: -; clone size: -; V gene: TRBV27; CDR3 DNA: TGTGCCAGCAGCCTAATAGGTAGCCCTATCTACAATGAGCAGTTCTTC; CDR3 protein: CASSLIGSPIYNEQFF
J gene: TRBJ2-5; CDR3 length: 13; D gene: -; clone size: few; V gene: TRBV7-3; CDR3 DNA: TGTGCCAGCAGCTCCAGTTCTAGAGAGACCCAGTACTTC; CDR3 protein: CASSSSSRETQYF
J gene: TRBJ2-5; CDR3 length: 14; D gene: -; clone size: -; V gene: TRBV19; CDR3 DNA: TGTGCCAGTAGTACAGGCCCTCTCCAAGAGACCCAGTACTTC; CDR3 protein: CASSTGPLQETQYF
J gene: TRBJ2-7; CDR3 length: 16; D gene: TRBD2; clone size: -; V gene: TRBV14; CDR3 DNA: TGTGCCAGCAGCCAATTAGCGGGGGACGAGGCCTACGAGCAGTACTTC; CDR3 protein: CASSQLAGDEAYEQYF
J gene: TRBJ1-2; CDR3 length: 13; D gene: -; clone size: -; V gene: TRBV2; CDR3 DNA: TGTGCCAGCACCCCAACACCTAACTATGGCTACACCTTC; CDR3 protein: CASTPTPNYGYTF
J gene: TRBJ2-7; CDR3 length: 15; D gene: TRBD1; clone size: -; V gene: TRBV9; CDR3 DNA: TGTGCCAGCAGCAGGTCGGGACAGGGCTCCTACGAGCAGTACTTC; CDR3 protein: CASSRSGQGSYEQYF
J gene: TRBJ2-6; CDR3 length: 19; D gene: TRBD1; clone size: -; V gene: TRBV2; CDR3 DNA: TGTGCCAGCAGTCGAAAATCCGGGACAGGGGCTGGTGGGGCCAACGTCCTGACTTTC; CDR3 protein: CASSRKSGTGAGGANVLTF
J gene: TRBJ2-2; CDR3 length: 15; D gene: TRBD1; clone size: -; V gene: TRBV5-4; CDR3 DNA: TGTGCCAGCAGCTCTGGGACAGCCAGAACCGGGGAGCTGTTTTTT; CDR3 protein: CASSSGTARTGELFF
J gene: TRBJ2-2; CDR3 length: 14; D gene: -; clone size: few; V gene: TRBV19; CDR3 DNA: TGTGCCAGTAGATACGTAGGGGCACCCGGGGAGCTGTTTTTT; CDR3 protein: CASRYVGAPGELFF
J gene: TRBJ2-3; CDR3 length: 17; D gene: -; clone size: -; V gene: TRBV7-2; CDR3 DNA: TGTGCCAGCAGCCGTAGAACGTTTGCGGGACCCACAGATACGCAGTATTTT; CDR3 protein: CASSRRTFAGPTDTQYF
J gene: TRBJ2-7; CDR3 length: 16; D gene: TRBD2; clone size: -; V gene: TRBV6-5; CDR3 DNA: TGTGCCAGCAGTTACGGGGTAGCGGGAGGGCCATACGAGCAGTACTTC; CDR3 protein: CASSYGVAGGPYEQYF
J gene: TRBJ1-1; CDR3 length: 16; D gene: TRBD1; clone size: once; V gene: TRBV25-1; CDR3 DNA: TGTGCCAGCAGCCGAACAGGGGGACAGGGACTCACTGAAGCTTTCTTT; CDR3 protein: CASSRTGGQGLTEAFF
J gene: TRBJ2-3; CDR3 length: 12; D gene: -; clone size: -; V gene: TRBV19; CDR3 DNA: TGTGCCAGTAGTCCACCTAGAGATACGCAGTATTTT; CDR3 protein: CASSPPRDTQYF
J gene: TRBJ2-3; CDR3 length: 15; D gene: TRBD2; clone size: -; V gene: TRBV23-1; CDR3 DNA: TGCGCCAGCACCGTCGGGGGGAGGAACCCAGATACGCAGTATTTT; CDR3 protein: CASTVGGRNPDTQYF
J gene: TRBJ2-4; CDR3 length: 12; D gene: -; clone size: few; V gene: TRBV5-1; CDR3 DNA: TGCGCCAGCAGCTTGAGCAGGGACATTCAGTACTTC; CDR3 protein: CASSLSRDIQYF
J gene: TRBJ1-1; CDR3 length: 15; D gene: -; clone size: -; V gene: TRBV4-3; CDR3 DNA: TGCGCCAGCAGCCAAGACATAGCAGCCGGCACTGAAGCTTTCTTT; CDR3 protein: CASSQDIAAGTEAFF
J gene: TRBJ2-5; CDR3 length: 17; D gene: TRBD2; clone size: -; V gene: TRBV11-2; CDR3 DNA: TGTGCCAGCAGCTTAAATCCTGGGGACTACCTGTGGGAGACCCAGTACTTC; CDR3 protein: CASSLNPGDYLWETQYF
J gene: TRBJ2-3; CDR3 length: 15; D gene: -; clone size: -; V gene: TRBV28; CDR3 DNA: TGTGCCACCTCCCCCCAGGGTCGGAGCACAGATACGCAGTATTTT; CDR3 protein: CATSPQGRSTDTQYF
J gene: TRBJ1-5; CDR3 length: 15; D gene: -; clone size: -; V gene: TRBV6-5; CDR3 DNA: TGTGCCAGCAGGTTTAGTGGACAGCGAGATCAGCCCCAGCATTTT; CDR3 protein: CASRFSGQRDQPQHF
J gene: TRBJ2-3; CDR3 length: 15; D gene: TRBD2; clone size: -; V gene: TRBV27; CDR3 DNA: TGTGCCAGCAGTTTCCAGCGGGGTACCACAGATACGCAGTATTTT; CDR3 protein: CASSFQRGTTDTQYF
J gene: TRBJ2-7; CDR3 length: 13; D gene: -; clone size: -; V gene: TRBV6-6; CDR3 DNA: TGTGCCAGCAGTTACTCTCGGGATTACGAGCAGTACTTC; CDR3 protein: CASSYSRDYEQYF
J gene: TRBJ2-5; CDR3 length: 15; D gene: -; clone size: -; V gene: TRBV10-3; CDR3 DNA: TGTGCCATCAGTTCGCCGATGGCGGCCCAAGAGACCCAGTACTTC; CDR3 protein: CAISSPMAAQETQYF
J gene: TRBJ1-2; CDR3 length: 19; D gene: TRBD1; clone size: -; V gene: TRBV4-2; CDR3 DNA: TGTGCCAGCAGCCAAGGGGGCGGCCGGGACAGGGGGTCGGACTATGGCTACACCTTC; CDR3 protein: CASSQGGGRDRGSDYGYTF
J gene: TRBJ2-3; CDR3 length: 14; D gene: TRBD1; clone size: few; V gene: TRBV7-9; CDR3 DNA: TGTGCCAGCAGCTGGACAGGGGGCACAGATACGCAGTATTTT; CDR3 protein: CASSWTGGTDTQYF
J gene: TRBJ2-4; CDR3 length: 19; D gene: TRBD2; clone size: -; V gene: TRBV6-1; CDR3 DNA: TGTGCCAGCAGCGAAATTAGGTGGCGGGGGGGCTTGAGCAAAAACATTCAGTACTTC; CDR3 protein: CASSEIRWRGGLSKNIQYF
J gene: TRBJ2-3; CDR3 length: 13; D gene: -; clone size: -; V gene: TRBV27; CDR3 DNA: TGTGCCAGCAGTGGGGCCCACACAGATACGCAGTATTTT; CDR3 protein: CASSGAHTDTQYF
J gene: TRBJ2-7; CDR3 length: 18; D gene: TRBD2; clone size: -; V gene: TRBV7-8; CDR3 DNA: TGTGCCAGCACCCGGACTAGCGGGAGTTCTGGATATCCCTTCGAGCAGTACTTC; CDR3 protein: CASTRTSGSSGYPFEQYF
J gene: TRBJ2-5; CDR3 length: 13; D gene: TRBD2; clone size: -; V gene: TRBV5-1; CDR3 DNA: TGCGCCAGCGCGACGGGGGGAAGGTTGACCCAGTACTTC; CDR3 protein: CASATGGRLTQYF
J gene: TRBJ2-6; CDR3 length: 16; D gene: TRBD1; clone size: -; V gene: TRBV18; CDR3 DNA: TGTGCCAGCTCTCCACCTGACAGGGCTGGGGCCAACGTCCTGACTTTC; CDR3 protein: CASSPPDRAGANVLTF
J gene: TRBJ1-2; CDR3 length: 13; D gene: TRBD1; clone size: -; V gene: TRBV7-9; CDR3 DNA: TGTTCCAGCAGCCTTGGGACAGTCTATGGCTACACCTTC; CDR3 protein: CSSSLGTVYGYTF
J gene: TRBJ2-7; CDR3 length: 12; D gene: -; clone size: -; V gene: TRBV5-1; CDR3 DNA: TGCGCCAGCAGCCCCGGCTCCTACGAGCAGTACTTC; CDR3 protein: CASSPGSYEQYF
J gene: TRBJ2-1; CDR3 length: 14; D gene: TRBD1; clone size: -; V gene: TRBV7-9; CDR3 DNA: TGTGCCAGCAGCCCCGACCGGGACAGGGGGCAGCAGTTCTTC; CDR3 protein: CASSPDRDRGQQFF
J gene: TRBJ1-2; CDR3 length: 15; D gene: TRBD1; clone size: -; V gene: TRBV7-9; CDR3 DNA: TGTGCCAGCAGCTTAGCGGGACAGGGACTGTATGGCTACACCTTC; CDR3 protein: CASSLAGQGLYGYTF
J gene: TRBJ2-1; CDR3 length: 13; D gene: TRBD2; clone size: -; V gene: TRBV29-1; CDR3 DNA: TGCAGCGTGGGGGGACTGGCGGGGGGTGAGCAGTTCTTC; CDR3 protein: CSVGGLAGGEQFF
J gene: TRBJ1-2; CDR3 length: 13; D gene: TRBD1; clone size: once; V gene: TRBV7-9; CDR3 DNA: TGTTCCAGCAGCCTCACAGGGGGGGATGGCTACACCTTC; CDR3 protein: CSSSLTGGDGYTF
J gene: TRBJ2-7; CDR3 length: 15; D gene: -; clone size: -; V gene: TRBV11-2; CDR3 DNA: TGTGCCAGCAGCTTAAACAGGGCCAGCTCCTACGAGCAGTACTTC; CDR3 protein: CASSLNRASSYEQYF
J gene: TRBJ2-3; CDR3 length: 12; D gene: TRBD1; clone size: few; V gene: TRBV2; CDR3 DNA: TGTGCCAGCAGTTCAGGGGGAAATACGCAGTATTTT; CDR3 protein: CASSSGGNTQYF
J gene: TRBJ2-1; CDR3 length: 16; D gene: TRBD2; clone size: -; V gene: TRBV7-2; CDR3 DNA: TGTGCCAGCAGCCTTACCGGGGCTAGCGGACCTAATGAGCAGTTCTTC; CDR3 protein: CASSLTGASGPNEQFF
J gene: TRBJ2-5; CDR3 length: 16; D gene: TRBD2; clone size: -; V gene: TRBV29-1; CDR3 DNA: TGCAGCGTTGAAGAGGCGGGAGGGCCACGGTTAGAGACCCAGTACTTC; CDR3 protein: CSVEEAGGPRLETQYF
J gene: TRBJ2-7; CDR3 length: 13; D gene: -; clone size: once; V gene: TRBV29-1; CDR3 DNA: TGCAGCGTTCGAGGGAGGTCTTCGGGCGAGCAGTACTTC; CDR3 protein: CSVRGRSSGEQYF
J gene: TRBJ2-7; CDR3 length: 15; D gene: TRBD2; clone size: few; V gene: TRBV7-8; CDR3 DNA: TGTGCCAGCAGCTTACTAGCGGGAGGCCCCGACGAGCAGTACTTC; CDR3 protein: CASSLLAGGPDEQYF
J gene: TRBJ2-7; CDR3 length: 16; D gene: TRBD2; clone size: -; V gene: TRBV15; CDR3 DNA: TGTGCCACCAGCAGAGATCGGGGGGGCCGGGCCTACGAGCAGTACTTC; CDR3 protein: CATSRDRGGRAYEQYF
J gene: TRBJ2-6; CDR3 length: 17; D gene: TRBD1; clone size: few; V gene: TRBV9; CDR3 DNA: TGTGCCAGCAGCGTCGGACAGGTCGTCTCTGGGGCCAACGTCCTGACTTTC; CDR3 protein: CASSVGQVVSGANVLTF